The 16 T cell receptor beta chains below all came from one sample that was sequenced in a study of response to subunit inactivated influenza vaccine. TCRdb called the RT-PCR reads again in MiXCR, with one record for every CDR3 protein. This table holds some 160,000 distinct CDR3 sequences, about a tenth found once. The sequences come from non-naive T cells sorted from PBMCs, collected 40 to 50 days after vaccination. The receptors were gathered from a man aged 45-60 years who received an inactivated influenza vaccine.

This clonotype was observed at least ten times. The chain employs TRBV24-1 and TRBJ2-7, with TRBD1 matching over 8 bases. The germline CDR1 and CDR2 sequences are KGHDR and SFDVKD. CDR3 length equals 17 residues. V gave up 3 bases and J gave up 3 bases; unmatched junction bases: 12. CDR3 loop: CATSDPGAGGEIYEQYF. The CDR3 DNA reads TGTGCCACCAGTGATCCCGGCGCAGGGGGCGAAATCTACGAGCAGTACTTC.

In its sample, this clonotype was seen many times. The chain joins TRBV5-1 to TRBJ1-2, with unresolved D. CDR1 is SGHRS, CDR2 YFSETQ, per germline. Deletions cut 0 bases from V and 3 bases from J, with 12 bases between. This CDR3 comprises 15 residues. The CDR3 is CASSLEGTTYYGYTF. The CDR3 coding sequence is TGCGCCAGCAGCTTGGAAGGCACGACCTACTATGGCTACACCTTC.

This clonotype was detected ten times or more. The chain employs TRBV7-8 and TRBJ2-1, with TRBD2 matching 16 bases. The CDR3 totals 16 residues. Trimming took 5 bases from V and 10 from J; bases not matched to a gene: 8. Germline lookup yields CDR1 SGHVS and CDR2 FQNEAQ. The chain's CDR3 is CASSAPGGLAGGEQFF. In DNA, the CDR3 is TGTGCCAGCAGCGCCCCTGGGGGACTAGCGGGAGGGGAGCAGTTCTTC.

The rearrangement links TRBV7-2 to TRBJ2-7; D not resolved. The CDR3 runs 16 residues. Germline V gene lookup returns CDR1 SGHTA and CDR2 FQGNSA. V shed 0 bases and J shed 2 bases, with 14 bases lying between them. CDR3 region: CASSLAALSGAYEQYF. The DNA of the CDR3 is TGTGCCAGCAGCTTAGCTGCCTTATCCGGCGCCTACGAGCAGTACTTC.

The genes are TRBV28 and TRBJ2-3; TRBD2 matches 10 bases. This CDR3 is 14 amino acids long. The germline CDR1 and CDR2 sequences are MDHEN and SYDVKM. The junction had 7 bases not matched to a gene; V was cut back by 10 bases and J by 3 bases. The CDR3 bases are TGTGCCATACAGCGGGAGGGCCTAACAGATACGCAGTATTTT. Residues: CAIQREGLTDTQYF.

This chain links TRBV15 with TRBJ2-7, with D perhaps assigned TRBD1 or TRBD2 (5 bases each). Germline V gene data show CDR1 as LNHNV and CDR2 as YYDKDF (reference sequence). The CDR3 length is 13 residues. V was cut by 0 bases and J by 6 bases, with 9 bases left in between. The CDR3 DNA reads TGTGCCACCAGCAGAGATTTTGGGGGCGAGCAGTACTTC. The encoded protein is CATSRDFGGEQYF.

The CDR3 sequence is CASSLQGTRGYTF. The CDR3 coding sequence is TGTGCCAGCAGCTTACAAGGGACGAGGGGCTACACCTTC. The chain carries TRBV7-9 and TRBJ1-2; D is possibly TRBD1 (5 bases). This CDR3 spans 13 amino acids. Germline V gene data show CDR1 as SEHNR and CDR2 as FQNEAQ (reference sequence). V lost 2 bases, J lost 8 bases, and 12 bases lay in between.

The chain links TRBV4-3 to TRBJ2-5, with a possible D match to TRBD2 (5 bases). The germline V gene encodes CDR1 LGHNA and CDR2 YSLEER. V lost 2 bases and J 9 bases, leaving 16 bases between the germline ends. The CDR3 has 14 amino acids. CDR3: CASSQYEGGSAQYF. The CDR3 DNA sequence: TGCGCCAGCAGCCAATATGAGGGTGGCTCGGCCCAGTACTTC.

This clonotype was recorded many times. The DNA for the CDR3 is TGTGCCAGCAGTTACGACAGGGGGCCCTACGAGCAGTACTTC. This sequence encodes CASSYDRGPYEQYF. The V and J genes are TRBV12-3 or TRBV12-4 and TRBJ2-7, with 10 bases aligning to TRBD1. This CDR3 has 14 amino acids. The ends lost 4 bases at V and 2 bases at J; junction bases unmatched: 2.

This clonotype was seen a few times. The chain couples TRBV29-1 to TRBJ2-1; no clear D gene. V dropped 3 bases and J dropped 3 bases, with 6 bases sitting between them. Per germline, CDR1 SQVTM and CDR2 ANQGSEA. This CDR3 is 12 amino acids long. This chain's CDR3 is CSVDADYNEQFF. Written as DNA, the CDR3 is TGCAGCGTTGATGCCGACTACAATGAGCAGTTCTTC.

This clonotype was counted between two and nine times. The chain has TRBV6-1 and TRBJ2-3; 8 positions match TRBD2. In germline, CDR1 is MNHNS, CDR2 SASEGT. Trimming took 6 bases from V and 7 from J; bases not matched to a gene: 12. The CDR3 is 15 amino acids. As DNA, the CDR3 is TGTGCCAGCAGAGTAGCGGGGACAATCGGACATACGCAGTATTTT. Amino acid sequence: CASRVAGTIGHTQYF.

This clonotype was seen ten or more times. The chain uses TRBV12-3 or TRBV12-4 and TRBJ1-3; D is unclear. Trimming took off 3 bases at V and 5 bases at J, with 11 bases between the two ends. The CDR3 consists of 14 residues. The CDR3 sequence is CASSFVPGRNTIYF. The CDR3 DNA sequence: TGTGCCAGCAGTTTTGTTCCGGGTAGAAACACCATATATTTT.

Only a few counts were recorded for this clonotype. The V call is TRBV20-1, the J call TRBJ2-2; D possibly corresponds to TRBD1 (5 bases). The length of the CDR3 is 15 residues. V gave up 4 bases and J gave up 4 bases, with 16 bases separating them. The germline V gene encodes CDR1 DFQATT and CDR2 SNEGSKA (reference sequence). The CDR3: CSAIRIGQGTGELFF. In DNA form, the CDR3 reads TGCAGTGCTATTCGCATTGGGCAGGGCACCGGGGAGCTGTTTTTT.

This clonotype was seen only a few times. V gene TRBV5-1 combines with J gene TRBJ2-2, with TRBD2 identical over 10 bases. Per germline, CDR1 SGHRS and CDR2 YFSETQ. This CDR3 spans 19 amino acids. Trimming cost V 1 base and J 0 bases; bases outside gene matches: 9. CDR3 DNA: TGCGCCAGCAGCTTGTCTAGCGGGGGATTTACAGCGAACACCGGGGAGCTGTTTTTT. Encoded protein: CASSLSSGGFTANTGELFF.

The chain recombines TRBV5-1 with TRBJ1-1; D uncertain. The CDR3 loop spans 15 amino acids. Germline CDR1 SGHRS, CDR2 YFSETQ. Trimming removed 3 bases from V and 4 bases from J, with 16 bases in between. The CDR3 spells CASSSGSSMTTEAFF. CDR3 bases: TGCGCCAGCAGCTCAGGATCATCCATGACCACTGAAGCTTTCTTT.

This clonotype was detected ten times or more. V and J are TRBV5-1 and TRBJ1-2; 8 bases line up with TRBD1. The CDR3 extends over 14 amino acids. Trimming removed 0 bases from V and 8 bases from J; junction bases left unmatched: 6. CDR1 is SGHRS, CDR2 YFSETQ, per germline. The CDR3 nucleotides read TGCGCCAGCAGCTTGGATGGACAGGGACGCGGCTACACCTTC. Protein product: CASSLDGQGRGYTF.